These 10 T cell receptor beta chains came from one sample sequenced in a study of cytomegalovirus exposure and HLA in healthy donors. TCRdb keeps only in-frame clones here, not all; method: immunoSEQ multiplex PCR. The table lists 150,000 to 160,000 clones, around 83% of them singletons. The sample taken for sequencing was PBMCs. These receptor sequences come from a human donor in good health.

Notes on this clone: One junction end does not reproduce the germline sequence, and a read error may be involved. The chain links TRBV18 to TRBJ1-6; D might be TRBD1 (6 bases). The length of the CDR3 is 16 residues. Looked up from germline, CDR1 is KGHSH and CDR2 is LQKENI. The CDR3 nucleotides read TGTGCCAGCTCACTACAGGGTCCCCAGACGGATTCACCCCTCTACTTT. Its protein is CASSLQGPQTDSPLYF.

The chain couples TRBV4-2 to TRBJ2-3; 7 bases are a match to TRBD2. The CDR3 totals 16 residues. Per germline, CDR1 LGHNA and CDR2 YNFKEQ. V gave up 1 base and J gave up 4 bases; unmatched junction bases: 8. For the CDR3, the DNA is TGTGCCAGCAGCCAAGCAACGGGGGGAGGGGCAGATACGCAGTATTTT. As protein: CASSQATGGGADTQYF.

V and J are TRBV27 and TRBJ2-1, with 12 bases aligning to TRBD2. Germline loops: CDR1 MNHEY, CDR2 SMNVEV (reference sequence). V was clipped by 6 bases and J by 12 bases; unmatched bases: 9. This CDR3 is 14 amino acids long. The DNA of the CDR3 is TGTGCCAGCAGCTCCGGGACTAGCGGGTATGGGCAGTTCTTC. It is translated as CASSSGTSGYGQFF.

This rearrangement joins TRBV27 to TRBJ1-1; D perhaps matches TRBD1 (6 bases). The CDR3 is made up of 15 amino acids. Trimming pared 0 bases from V and 7 bases from J, leaving 15 bases between. Germline V gene data show CDR1 as MNHEY and CDR2 as SMNVEV (reference sequence). The CDR3 here is CASSLSIRGSDEAFF. In DNA, the CDR3 is TGTGCCAGCAGTTTATCTATCAGGGGTTCAGATGAAGCTTTCTTT.

The chain joins TRBV28 to TRBJ1-2; D ambiguous. Deletions cut 6 bases from V and 6 bases from J, with 20 bases between. Germline CDR1 is MDHEN and CDR2 is SYDVKM. This CDR3 has 15 residues. The DNA for the CDR3 is TGTGCCAGCAGCTCCCTTTACTCCGTATTGGATGGCTACACCTTC. It yields the protein CASSSLYSVLDGYTF.

The chain recombines TRBV9 with TRBJ1-1, with no clear D. The CDR3 spans 14 residues. Germline CDR1 reads SGDLS; CDR2 reads YYNGEE. Trimming took 0 bases from V and 4 from J, leaving 10 bases between them. CDR3 sequence: CASSVASGRTEAFF. The CDR3 DNA is TGTGCCAGCAGCGTAGCGTCAGGCCGCACTGAAGCTTTCTTT.

The rearrangement uses TRBV4-1 and TRBJ2-5, with TRBD2 identical over 7 bases. CDR3 length equals 17 residues. V lost 1 base, J lost 2 bases, and 10 bases stayed unmatched. CDR1 and CDR2 from the germline V gene are MGHRA and YSYEKL. The CDR3 region has the DNA TGCGCCAGCAGCCAAGCGGGGAGGGGCGGGGCTCAAGAGACCCAGTACTTC. Translated: CASSQAGRGGAQETQYF.

This clone was recorded once. The chain's CDR3 is CASRRTGASTDTQYF. CDR3 sequence (DNA): TGTGCCAGCCGTAGGACAGGGGCGAGCACAGATACGCAGTATTTT. The chain combines TRBV28 with TRBJ2-3, with 9 bases aligning to TRBD1. CDR1 and CDR2 (germline): MDHEN, SYDVKM. The CDR3 totals 15 residues. After removal of 8 bases from V and 0 bases from J, the junction contained 6 bases not matched to a gene.

The table lists this clone with a count of one. V is TRBV10-3 and J is TRBJ1-5, with D possibly matching TRBD1 (5 bases). CDR1 is ENHRY and CDR2 is SYGVKD in the germline V gene. With 10 bases removed from V and 0 bases from J, the gap between germline ends came to 10 bases. The CDR3 contains 13 residues. The CDR3, as DNA: TGTGCCACCGGGGGGGTTAGCAATCAGCCCCAGCATTTT. Amino acid sequence: CATGGVSNQPQHF.

V usage is TRBV12-5 and J usage is TRBJ1-4; TRBD1 might be the D (6 bases). The CDR3 consists of 12 residues. V lost 5 bases to trimming and J lost 5 bases, with 6 bases between them. Germline CDR1 reads LGHNT; CDR2 reads FRNRAP. The CDR3 coding sequence is TGTGCTAGTGGTGGACAGAATGAAAAACTGTTTTTT. Protein sequence: CASGGQNEKLFF.